Listed here are 18 T cell receptor beta chains from one sample, sequenced in a study of blood T cell repertoires in COVID-19 (dated by TCRdb to between 2020 and 2021). Libraries were constructed by the immunoSEQ multiplex PCR assay. The source is immuneACCESS, and TCRdb retained only in-frame sequences with V and J called. Part of the clones is not carried over; for the studies checked, unresolved V genes explain less than half of this, and the remainder is unexplained. The sample table contains some 340,000 clones; only one count was recorded for 75% to 90% of them. The ten biggest clones cover roughly 3.7% of the sample. Material for sequencing was peripheral blood. Source of these receptors: a woman younger than 30 with acute or convalescent COVID-19.

The chain joins TRBV27 to TRBJ1-1; possible D gene TRBD1, 5 bases. With 8 bases removed from V and 1 base from J, the gap between germline ends came to 20 bases. The CDR3 loop spans 16 amino acids. Germline CDR1 MNHEY, CDR2 SMNVEV (reference sequence). The CDR3 sequence is CASCAQGINGNTEAFF. CDR3 nucleotide sequence: TGTGCCAGCTGTGCGCAGGGTATAAACGGGAACACTGAAGCTTTCTTT.

The sample holds a few counts of this clone. The chain has TRBV5-1 and TRBJ2-1, with a tentative D call TRBD1 (5 bases). The germline V gene has CDR1 SGHRS and CDR2 YFSETQ. V was cut by 3 bases and J by 9 bases, with 19 bases left in between. The CDR3 extends over 15 amino acids. The CDR3 DNA is TGCGCCAGCAGCTCAGGGATAGGGTCAAAAAGTGAGCAGTTCTTC. This encodes CASSSGIGSKSEQFF.

V usage is TRBV6-1 and J usage is TRBJ2-3, with 7 bases lining up with TRBD1. This CDR3 contains 14 residues. Germline-derived CDR1 and CDR2 are MNHNS and SASEGT. J was trimmed by 3 bases and V by 3 bases; bases with no gene match: 3. CDR3 DNA sequence: TGTGCCAGCAGTGATTCGACAGGGACAGATACGCAGTATTTT. It codes for CASSDSTGTDTQYF.

The chain combines TRBV18 with TRBJ2-6; D is possibly TRBD1 (5 bases). The length of the CDR3 is 18 residues. In germline, CDR1 is KGHSH, CDR2 LQKENI. Trimming left V 0 bases short and J 2 bases short, with 14 bases between. CDR3 DNA sequence: TGTGCCAGCTCACCACCGCCAGGGTTAGAAACTGGGGCCAACGTCCTGACTTTC. Translated: CASSPPPGLETGANVLTF.

V gene TRBV7-9 combines with J gene TRBJ2-3; 7 positions match TRBD2. The CDR3 extends over 17 amino acids. CDR1 and CDR2 (germline): SEHNR, FQNEAQ (reference sequence). V was pared by 4 bases and J by 3 bases, with 13 bases of the junction left unmatched. The CDR3 region is CASSSSLGGSRTDTQYF. The CDR3 nucleotides are TGTGCCAGCAGCTCATCTTTGGGCGGGAGTAGGACAGATACGCAGTATTTT.

The CDR3 DNA reads as TGCGCCAGCAGCTATGACAGGGGTAGCACTGAAGCTTTCTTT. As protein: CASSYDRGSTEAFF. The J gene is TRBJ1-1, the V gene TRBV4-1; 8 nucleotides line up with TRBD1. V gave up 5 bases and J gave up 4 bases; unmatched junction bases: 6. CDR1 and CDR2 (germline): MGHRA, YSYEKL. There are 14 residues in the CDR3.

The gene calls are TRBV27 and TRBJ2-7; maybe TRBD1 (6 bases). This CDR3 contains 14 residues. Looked up from germline, CDR1 is MNHEY and CDR2 is SMNVEV (reference sequence). V was pared by 5 bases and J by 4 bases, with 15 bases between. The CDR3 DNA is TGTGCCAGCAGTCCGACAGGACCGCGGTACGAGCAGTACTTC. Amino acid sequence: CASSPTGPRYEQYF.

This chain uses TRBV5-1 with TRBJ2-3; TRBD2 agrees at 9 bases. The CDR3 contains 15 residues. Germline V gene data show CDR1 as SGHRS and CDR2 as YFSETQ. Losses at the gene ends were 2 bases for V and 5 bases for J; bases not matched to a gene: 6. CDR3 bases: TGCGCCAGCAGCTTCTCGCGGGGGGGCCAAGATACGCAGTATTTT. Amino acids: CASSFSRGGQDTQYF.

V gene TRBV15 combines with J gene TRBJ2-3; TRBD2 agrees at 11 bases. Per the germline V gene, CDR1 is LNHNV and CDR2 is YYDKDF (reference sequence). J gave up 3 bases and V 7 bases, and 3 bases lay outside the gene matches. CDR3 size: 14 residues. For the CDR3, the DNA is TGTGCCACCATGACTAGCGGGATTACAGATACGCAGTATTTT. Amino acid sequence: CATMTSGITDTQYF.

J is TRBJ2-1 and V is TRBV15; D perhaps matches TRBD1 (6 bases). Germline V lookup: CDR1 LNHNV, CDR2 YYDKDF (reference sequence). This CDR3 is built from 13 residues. V was trimmed by 3 bases and J by 10 bases, leaving 13 bases between them. This CDR3 reads CATSSYQGTEQFF. DNA of the CDR3: TGTGCCACCAGCAGTTACCAGGGGACGGAGCAGTTCTTC.

The chain recombines TRBV19 with TRBJ2-5; 7 positions agree with TRBD1. Germline trimming cut 10 bases from V and 5 bases from J; bases unmatched to any gene: 13. CDR3 length: 14 amino acids. Germline V gene data show CDR1 as LNHDA and CDR2 as SQIVND (reference sequence). CDR3 DNA sequence: TGTGCCACCAGTGCGGCAGGGGGATCGGAGACCCAGTACTTC. Translating it yields CATSAAGGSETQYF.

V and J are TRBV2 and TRBJ1-1; no firm D call. The V gene lost 3 bases and the J gene lost 0 bases, with 8 bases spanning the gap. The CDR3 runs 14 residues. Germline assignment: CDR1 SNHLY and CDR2 FYNNEI. In DNA form, the CDR3 reads TGTGCCAGCAGTGACAGGCTCATGAACACTGAAGCTTTCTTT. It yields the protein CASSDRLMNTEAFF.

This chain links TRBV5-6 with TRBJ1-6; D might be TRBD1 (6 bases). The germline gives CDR1 SGHDT, CDR2 YYEEEE. V lost 3 bases to trimming and J lost 4 bases, with 14 bases between them. This CDR3 spans 16 amino acids. CDR3 residues: CASSWISGQYNSPLHF. The CDR3 region has the DNA TGTGCCAGCAGCTGGATCTCGGGACAATATAATTCACCCCTCCACTTT.

CDR3 bases: TGTGCCAGCGAAACGGCCTACAATGAGCAGTTCTTC. Translating it yields CASETAYNEQFF. The gene calls are TRBV28 and TRBJ2-1; unclear D gene. Germline V gene lookup returns CDR1 MDHEN and CDR2 SYDVKM. The V and J ends lost 8 bases and 2 bases respectively, with 7 bases between them. The CDR3 runs 12 residues.

The gene calls are TRBV15 and TRBJ2-5; 13 positions agree with TRBD2. Trimming took 1 base from V and 3 from J; bases not matched to a gene: 2. CDR1 is LNHNV, CDR2 YYDKDF, per germline (reference sequence). The CDR3 contains 16 residues. The DNA of the CDR3 is TGTGCCACCAGCAGAGCCGGGACTAGCGGGGAAGAGACCCAGTACTTC. Residues: CATSRAGTSGEETQYF.

This chain uses TRBV3-1 (or the pseudogene TRBV3-2) with TRBJ2-5; D perhaps matches TRBD1 (6 bases). With 6 bases removed from V and 1 base from J, the gap between germline ends came to 15 bases. Germline V CDR1 and CDR2: LGHDT, YNNKEL (reference sequence). This CDR3 contains 15 residues. The CDR3 region is CASSVGTLLQETQYF. CDR3 coding DNA: TGTGCCAGCAGTGTCGGGACACTCCTCCAAGAGACCCAGTACTTC.

The V gene is TRBV11-1, the J gene TRBJ1-1; D possibly corresponds to TRBD1 (6 bases). Looked up from germline, CDR1 is SGHAT and CDR2 is FQDESV (reference sequence). Trimming took off 6 bases at V and 7 bases at J, with 15 bases between the two ends. CDR3 length equals 13 residues. The CDR3 spells CASSRAGASEAFF. CDR3 in DNA: TGTGCCAGCAGTCGTGCGGGGGCTAGTGAAGCTTTCTTT.

The table lists this clone with many counts. The chain has TRBV28 and TRBJ2-3, with 10 nucleotides matching TRBD2. V shed 10 bases and J 0 bases; nucleotides not matched to a gene: 7. There are 15 residues in the CDR3. Germline V gene data show CDR1 as MDHEN and CDR2 as SYDVKM. DNA of the CDR3: TGTGCCACGTGTCTAGCGGGGGCTAGCACAGATACGCAGTATTTT. This encodes CATCLAGASTDTQYF.